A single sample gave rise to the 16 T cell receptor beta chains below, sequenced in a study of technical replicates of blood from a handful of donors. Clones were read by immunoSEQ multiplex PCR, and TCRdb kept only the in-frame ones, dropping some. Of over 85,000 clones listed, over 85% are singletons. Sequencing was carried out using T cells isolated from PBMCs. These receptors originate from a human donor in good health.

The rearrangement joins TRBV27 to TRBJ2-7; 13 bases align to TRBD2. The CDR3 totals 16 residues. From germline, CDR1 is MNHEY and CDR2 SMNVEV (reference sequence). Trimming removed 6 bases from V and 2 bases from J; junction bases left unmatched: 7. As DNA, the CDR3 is TGTGCCAGCAGAGGGACTAGCGGGACCGGAGCCTACGAGCAGTACTTC. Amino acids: CASRGTSGTGAYEQYF.

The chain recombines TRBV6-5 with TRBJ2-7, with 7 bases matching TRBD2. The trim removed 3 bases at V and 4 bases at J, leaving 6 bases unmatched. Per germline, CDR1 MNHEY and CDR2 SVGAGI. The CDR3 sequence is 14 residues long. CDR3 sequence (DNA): TGTGCCAGCAGTTATTTGGGGGGGAGGTACGAGCAGTACTTC. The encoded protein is CASSYLGGRYEQYF.

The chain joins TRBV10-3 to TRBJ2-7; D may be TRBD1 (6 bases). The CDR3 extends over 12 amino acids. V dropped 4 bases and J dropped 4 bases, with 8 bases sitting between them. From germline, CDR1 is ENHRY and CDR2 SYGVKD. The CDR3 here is CAISGTEYEQYF. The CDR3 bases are TGTGCCATCAGTGGGACAGAATACGAGCAGTACTTC.

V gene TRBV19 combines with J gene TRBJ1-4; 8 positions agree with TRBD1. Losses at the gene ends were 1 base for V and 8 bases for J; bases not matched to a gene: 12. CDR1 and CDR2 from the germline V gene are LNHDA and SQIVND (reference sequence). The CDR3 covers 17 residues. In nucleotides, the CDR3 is TGTGCCAGTAGTATAGTTCAGTCTGGACAGGGCCGGGAAAAACTGTTTTTT. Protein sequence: CASSIVQSGQGREKLFF.

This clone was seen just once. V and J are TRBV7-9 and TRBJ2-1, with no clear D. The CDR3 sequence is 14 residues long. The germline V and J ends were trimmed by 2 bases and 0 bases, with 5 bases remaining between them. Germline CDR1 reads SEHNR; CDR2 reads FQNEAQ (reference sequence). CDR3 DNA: TGTGCCAGCAGCTTACTCGGCTCCTACAATGAGCAGTTCTTC. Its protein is CASSLLGSYNEQFF.

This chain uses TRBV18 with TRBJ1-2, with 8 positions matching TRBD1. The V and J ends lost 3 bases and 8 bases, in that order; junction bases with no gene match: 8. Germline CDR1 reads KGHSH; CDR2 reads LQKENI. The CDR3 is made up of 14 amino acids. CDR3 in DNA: TGTGCCAGCTCACCGTCAGGGGGCGCAGAGGGCTACACCTTC. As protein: CASSPSGGAEGYTF.

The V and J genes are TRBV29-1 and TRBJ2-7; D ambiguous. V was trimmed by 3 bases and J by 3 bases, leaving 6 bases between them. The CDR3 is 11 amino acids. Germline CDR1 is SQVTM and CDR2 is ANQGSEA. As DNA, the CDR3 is TGCAGCGTTGAGGAGTACTACGAGCAGTACTTC. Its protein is CSVEEYYEQYF.

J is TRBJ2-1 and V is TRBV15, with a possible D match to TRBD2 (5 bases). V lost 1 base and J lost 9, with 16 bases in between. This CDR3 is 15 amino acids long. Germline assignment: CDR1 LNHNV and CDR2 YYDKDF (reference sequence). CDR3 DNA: TGTGCCACCAGCAGAGGGTCGGCAGGCCGGGGTGAGCAGTTCTTC. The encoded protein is CATSRGSAGRGEQFF.

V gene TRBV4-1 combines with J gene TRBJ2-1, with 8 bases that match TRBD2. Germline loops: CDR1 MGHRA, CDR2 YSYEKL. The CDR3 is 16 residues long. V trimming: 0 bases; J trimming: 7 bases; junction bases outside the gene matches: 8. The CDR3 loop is CASSQDPGLAINEQFF. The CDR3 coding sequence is TGCGCCAGCAGCCAAGATCCCGGACTAGCAATAAATGAGCAGTTCTTC.

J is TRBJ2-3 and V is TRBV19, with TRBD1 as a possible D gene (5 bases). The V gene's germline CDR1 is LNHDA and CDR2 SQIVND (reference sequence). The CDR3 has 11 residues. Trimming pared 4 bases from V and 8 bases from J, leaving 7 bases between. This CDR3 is CASSTRGTQYF. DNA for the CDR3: TGTGCCAGTAGTACAAGGGGTACGCAGTATTTT.

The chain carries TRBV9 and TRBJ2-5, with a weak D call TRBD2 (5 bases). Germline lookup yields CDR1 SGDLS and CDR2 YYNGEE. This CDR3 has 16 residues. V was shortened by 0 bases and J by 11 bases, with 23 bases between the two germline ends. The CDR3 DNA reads TGTGCCAGCAGCGTAGAGGAGTCGTCGGGTGTGTGGGAGCAGTACTTC. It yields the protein CASSVEESSGVWEQYF.

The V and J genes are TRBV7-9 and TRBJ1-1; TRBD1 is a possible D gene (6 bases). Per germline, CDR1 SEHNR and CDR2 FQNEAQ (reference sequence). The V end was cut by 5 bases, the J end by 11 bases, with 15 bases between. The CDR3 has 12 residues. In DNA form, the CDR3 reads TGTGCCAGCAGCATAAACAGGGAGACCGCTTTCTTT. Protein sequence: CASSINRETAFF.

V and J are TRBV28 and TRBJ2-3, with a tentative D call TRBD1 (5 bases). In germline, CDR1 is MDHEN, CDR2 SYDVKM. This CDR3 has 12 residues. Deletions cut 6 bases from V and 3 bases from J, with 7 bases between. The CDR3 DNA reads TGTGCCAGCAGCCAGGGAACAGATACGCAGTATTTT. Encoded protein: CASSQGTDTQYF.

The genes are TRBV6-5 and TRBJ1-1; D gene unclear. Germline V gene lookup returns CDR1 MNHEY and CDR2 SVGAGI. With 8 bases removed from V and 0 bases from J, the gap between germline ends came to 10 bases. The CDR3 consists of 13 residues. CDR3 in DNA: TGTGCCAGCCGGGTCCTCCTGAACACTGAAGCTTTCTTT. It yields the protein CASRVLLNTEAFF.

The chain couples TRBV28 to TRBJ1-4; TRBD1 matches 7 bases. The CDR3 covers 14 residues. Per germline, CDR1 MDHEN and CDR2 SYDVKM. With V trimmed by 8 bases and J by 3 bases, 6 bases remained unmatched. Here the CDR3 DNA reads TGTGCCAGCTGGTCGGGACAGCCTAATGAAAAACTGTTTTTT. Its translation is CASWSGQPNEKLFF. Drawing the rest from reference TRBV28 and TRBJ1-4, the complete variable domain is DVKVTQSSRYLVKRTGEKVFLECVQDMDHENMFWYRQDPGLGLRLIYFSYDVKMKEKGDIPEGYSVSREKKERFSLILESASTNQTSMYLCASWSGQPNEKLFFGSGTQLSVL.

The CDR3 is CASSLKGEGEEEKLFF. For the CDR3, the DNA is TGTGCCAGCAGCTTAAAAGGGGAGGGGGAGGAGGAAAAACTGTTTTTT. V is TRBV11-2 and J is TRBJ1-4, with D perhaps matching TRBD1 (6 bases). V was trimmed by 2 bases and J by 8 bases, leaving 18 bases between them. Per the germline V gene, CDR1 is SGHAT and CDR2 is FQNNGV. There are 16 residues in the CDR3.